The present T cell receptor (beta chain) was sequenced within a study of blood T cells in healthy people across ages. Turning to the study itself: Template switching picked up about one barcoded beta molecule for each two T cells. Findings of the study overall: Whereas aged donors had fewer naive CD4+ cells, long-lived donors had more of them and higher diversity.

Alongside a J-beta primer mix, a sample-barcoded 5' primer served in a second PCR lasting about 7 to 11 cycles. Using its own MiXCR run on the 5' RACE reads, TCRdb lists one record per CDR3 protein. The data contain roughly 800,000 distinct CDR3 sequences, 55% to 70% of them singletons. Isolated per sample were at least 7 million PBMCs. This clonotype was counted many times. As yet, its antigen is unknown. The sequencing input was blood. This TCR came from a man younger than 40 in good health.

The CDR3: CASSLAGLQETQYF. As DNA, the CDR3 is TGTGCCAGCAGTTTGGCGGGTTTACAAGAGACCCAGTACTTC. The rearrangement links TRBV7-6 to TRBJ2-5; D may be TRBD2 (5 bases). CDR3 length: 14 residues. Germline V gene data show CDR1 as SGHVS and CDR2 as FNYEAQ. Deletions cut 6 bases from V and 2 bases from J, with 13 bases between.